A selection of T cell receptor beta chains follows, all from one sample in a study of cytomegalovirus exposure and HLA in healthy donors. Some clones are missing from TCRdb's copy, which holds only in-frame ones; the method was immunoSEQ multiplex PCR. The table has some 130,000 clones, around 80% seen once. The sample taken for sequencing was PBMCs. The receptor source for this set is a man aged 30 to 39 in good health and CMV-seronegative. Each CDR3 is given with its conserved first and last residue. D genes are given only for firm matches. Only some rows state a clone size, as once, few, many or a class for expanded clones.

D: TRBD1; J: TRBJ2-7; size: few; V: TRBV11-3; DNA: TGTGCCAGCAGCTCCAACAGGGGGACTTCCTACGAGCAGTACTTC; CDR3: CASSSNRGTSYEQYF
D: NA; J: TRBJ2-5; size: few; V: TRBV9; DNA: TGTGCCAGCAGCGTAGATTGGGGGGAAGAGACCCAGTACTTC; CDR3: CASSVDWGEETQYF
D: TRBD1; J: TRBJ2-5; size: NA; V: TRBV5-4; DNA: TGTGCCAGCAGCTTGACAGGGGTACAAGAGACCCAGTACTTC; CDR3: CASSLTGVQETQYF
D: NA; J: TRBJ1-1; size: NA; V: TRBV20-1; DNA: TGCAGTGCTAGTCAGAACACTGAAGCTTTCTTT; CDR3: CSASQNTEAFF
D: TRBD2; J: TRBJ2-7; size: NA; V: TRBV4-2; DNA: TGTGCCAGCAGCCAAGATCTGCTAGCGGGGAGGTCCTACGAGCAGTACTTC; CDR3: CASSQDLLAGRSYEQYF
D: NA; J: TRBJ2-4; size: NA; V: TRBV27; DNA: TGTGCCAGCAGCGGTCTTTTAGCCAAAAACATTCAGTACTTC; CDR3: CASSGLLAKNIQYF
D: NA; J: TRBJ1-3; size: NA; V: TRBV28; DNA: TGTGCCAGCAGTTTTATAGAAAGCGTAACCCGAACTGGAAACACCATATATTTT; CDR3: CASSFIESVTRTGNTIYF
D: NA; J: TRBJ1-1; size: NA; V: TRBV7-9; DNA: TGTTCCAGCAGCTTAACAGGTGAAGCTTTCTTT; CDR3: CSSSLTGEAFF
D: NA; J: TRBJ2-5; size: NA; V: TRBV28; DNA: TGTGCCAGCAGTTTATATGGCGTCAGGGCCGAGACCCAGTACTTC; CDR3: CASSLYGVRAETQYF
D: TRBD2; J: TRBJ2-5; size: NA; V: TRBV2; DNA: TGTGCCAGCAAGGGACTAGCGACTCAAGAGACCCAGTACTTC; CDR3: CASKGLATQETQYF
D: TRBD1; J: TRBJ2-2; size: NA; V: TRBV4-3; DNA: TGCGCCAGCAGCCAAGAGTGGGACAGGGATATGGACACCGGGGAGCTGTTTTTT; CDR3: CASSQEWDRDMDTGELFF
D: TRBD2; J: TRBJ2-7; size: NA; V: TRBV30; DNA: TGTGCCTGGAATAGCGGGAACTCCTACGAGCAGTACTTC; CDR3: CAWNSGNSYEQYF
D: NA; J: TRBJ1-4; size: once; V: TRBV2; DNA: TGTGCCAGCAGTAGACAGGCAGTGTCCAATGAAAAACTGTTTTTT; CDR3: CASSRQAVSNEKLFF
D: TRBD2; J: TRBJ2-7; size: NA; V: TRBV7-2; DNA: TGTGCCAGCAGCTTAGTCCTAGCGGGTTACGAGCAGTACTTC; CDR3: CASSLVLAGYEQYF
D: TRBD1; J: TRBJ2-7; size: NA; V: TRBV7-9; DNA: TGTGCCAGCAGCAGACAACAGGGGACCTACGAGCAGTACTTC; CDR3: CASSRQQGTYEQYF
D: TRBD2; J: TRBJ2-1; size: few; V: TRBV28; DNA: TGTGCCAGCAGTTTTACTAGCGGGCCTTACAATGAGCAGTTCTTC; CDR3: CASSFTSGPYNEQFF
D: NA; J: TRBJ1-2; size: few; V: TRBV6-4; DNA: TGTGCCAGCAGCCCAGCCCTCTCCAGGGGCTACACCTTC; CDR3: CASSPALSRGYTF
D: NA; J: TRBJ2-7; size: NA; V: TRBV11-1; DNA: TGTGCCAGCAGCTTAGCGCCTGGCCAGTCCTGGGAGCAGTACTTC; CDR3: CASSLAPGQSWEQYF
D: TRBD1; J: TRBJ2-7; size: few; V: TRBV5-4; DNA: TGTGCCAGCAGCTATCGACAGGGGTCCTACGAGCAGTACTTC; CDR3: CASSYRQGSYEQYF
D: NA; J: TRBJ2-4; size: NA; V: TRBV9; DNA: TGTGCCAGCAGCGTGTACGCGGGGTTTCAAAACATTCAGTACTTC; CDR3: CASSVYAGFQNIQYF
D: NA; J: TRBJ1-2; size: NA; V: TRBV29-1; DNA: TGCAGCGTTGAATCGGGAGGAGGTGGCTACACCTTC; CDR3: CSVESGGGGYTF
D: TRBD1; J: TRBJ1-4; size: NA; V: TRBV27; DNA: TGTGCCAGCAGGACAGGGGGGCCCTCTAATGAAAAACTGTTTTTT; CDR3: CASRTGGPSNEKLFF
D: NA; J: TRBJ2-3; size: NA; V: TRBV10-3; DNA: TGTGCCATCAGTGACCCCGGAGGGAGCGAACTCGGCACAGATACGCAGTATTTT; CDR3: CAISDPGGSELGTDTQYF
D: TRBD1; J: TRBJ2-5; size: NA; V: TRBV27; DNA: TGTGCCAGCAGTTTAGAGGGGGCTAGAGAGACCCAGTACTTC; CDR3: CASSLEGARETQYF
D: NA; J: TRBJ1-3; size: NA; V: TRBV5-3; DNA: TGTGCCAGAAGCTACTGGGCAGGGGCGTCAAGTGGGTCTGGAAACACCATATATTTT; CDR3: CARSYWAGASSGSGNTIYF
D: NA; J: TRBJ2-7; size: NA; V: TRBV29-1; DNA: TGCAGCGTTTCACAGGGCCCGGAGGAAGAGCAGTACTTC; CDR3: CSVSQGPEEEQYF
D: TRBD1; J: TRBJ1-1; size: NA; V: TRBV30; DNA: TGTGCCTGGAGTGTAAAGGGGGCGCACACTGAAGCTTTCTTT; CDR3: CAWSVKGAHTEAFF
D: TRBD1; J: TRBJ1-1; size: NA; V: TRBV28; DNA: TGTGCCAGCAGTTTCCCCGACAGGGAGACTGAAGCTTTCTTT; CDR3: CASSFPDRETEAFF
D: NA; J: TRBJ2-3; size: NA; V: TRBV21-1; DNA: TGTGCCAGCAGCAAACGGTGGTCGGGTAGGGATACGCAGTATTTT; CDR3: CASSKRWSGRDTQYF
D: NA; J: TRBJ1-1; size: NA; V: TRBV10-1; DNA: TGCGCCAGTTTCCGGGACAACAACACTGAAGCTTTCTTT; CDR3: CASFRDNNTEAFF
D: NA; J: TRBJ1-5; size: NA; V: TRBV5-6; DNA: TGTGCCAGCAGTGGGGGCGGGCATCAGCCCCAGCATTTT; CDR3: CASSGGGHQPQHF
D: NA; J: TRBJ2-7; size: few; V: TRBV6-5; DNA: TGTGCCAGCAGTTTCGTCGGCGAGCAGTACTTC; CDR3: CASSFVGEQYF
D: NA; J: TRBJ1-1; size: NA; V: TRBV30; DNA: TGTGCCTGGGTCAAAGGGGGAGTAAGAGGCTTCTTT; CDR3: CAWVKGGVRGFF
D: NA; J: TRBJ2-1; size: few; V: TRBV7-8; DNA: TGTGCCAGCAGCCCACTCCCGGGAGCGGGTAATGAGCAGTTCTTC; CDR3: CASSPLPGAGNEQFF
D: TRBD1; J: TRBJ1-1; size: NA; V: TRBV29-1; DNA: TGCAGCGGGGGGACAGGAAGTATAGAGGCTTTCTTT; CDR3: CSGGTGSIEAFF
D: NA; J: TRBJ2-7; size: NA; V: TRBV4-2; DNA: TGTGCCAGCAGCCAAGATAGAGCGCAGTACTTC; CDR3: CASSQDRAQYF
D: NA; J: TRBJ1-6; size: once; V: TRBV27; DNA: TGTGCCAGCAGGGAGTATTATAATTCACCCCTCCACTTT; CDR3: CASREYYNSPLHF
D: NA; J: TRBJ2-5; size: NA; V: TRBV18; DNA: TGTGCCAGCTCAAAGGGGTCCCAAGAGACCCAGTACTTC; CDR3: CASSKGSQETQYF
D: NA; J: TRBJ2-7; size: once; V: TRBV28; DNA: TGTGCCAGCAGTGCAACTGCCTCCTACGAGCAGTACTTC; CDR3: CASSATASYEQYF
D: TRBD2; J: TRBJ2-1; size: NA; V: TRBV28; DNA: TGTGCCAGCAGTTCCCGGACTAGCAGGAGCTCCTACAATGAGCAGTTCTTC; CDR3: CASSSRTSRSSYNEQFF
D: TRBD1; J: TRBJ2-7; size: NA; V: TRBV7-6; DNA: TGTGCCAGCAGCTTGACAGGGGGCCTTAGCTCCTACGAGCAGTACTTC; CDR3: CASSLTGGLSSYEQYF
D: NA; J: TRBJ1-1; size: few; V: TRBV6-5; DNA: TGTGCCAGCACTAAAGCCCCAGGTGCAGCTTTCTTT; CDR3: CASTKAPGAAFF
D: NA; J: TRBJ1-4; size: NA; V: TRBV25-1; DNA: TGTGCCAGCAGTCAGACAACTAATGAAAAACTGTTTTTT; CDR3: CASSQTTNEKLFF
D: TRBD1; J: TRBJ1-1; size: NA; V: TRBV18; DNA: TGTGCCAGCTCACTTCCAGGGGGGCCGAGGACTGAAGCTTTCTTT; CDR3: CASSLPGGPRTEAFF
D: NA; J: TRBJ1-6; size: NA; V: TRBV18; DNA: TGTGCCAGCTCACCGGGGGGGCGCGCCAGGAGTTCACCCCTCCACTTT; CDR3: CASSPGGRARSSPLHF
D: NA; J: TRBJ2-7; size: NA; V: TRBV28; DNA: TGTGCCAGCAGTCCGCAGGGCCACGAGCAGTACTTC; CDR3: CASSPQGHEQYF
D: NA; J: TRBJ2-2; size: NA; V: TRBV7-7; DNA: TGTGCCAGCAGCCGCGGACAGCCGCAGACCGGGGAGCTGTTTTTT; CDR3: CASSRGQPQTGELFF
D: NA; J: TRBJ2-7; size: NA; V: TRBV6-1; DNA: TGTGCCAGCAGTGAAAGCCGGTGGGGGAGGGGGGAGCAGTACTTC; CDR3: CASSESRWGRGEQYF
D: NA; J: TRBJ1-4; size: NA; V: TRBV18; DNA: TGTGCCAGCTCCCCCGGGACGGGAGATGAAAAACTGTTTTTT; CDR3: CASSPGTGDEKLFF
D: TRBD2; J: TRBJ2-7; size: NA; V: TRBV5-8; DNA: TGTGCCAGCAGACTAGCGGGGGAAACCTACGAGCAGTACTTC; CDR3: CASRLAGETYEQYF
D: NA; J: TRBJ2-3; size: NA; V: TRBV15; DNA: TGTGCCACCAGCAGCCAACAGGGACCAGATACGCAGTATTTT; CDR3: CATSSQQGPDTQYF